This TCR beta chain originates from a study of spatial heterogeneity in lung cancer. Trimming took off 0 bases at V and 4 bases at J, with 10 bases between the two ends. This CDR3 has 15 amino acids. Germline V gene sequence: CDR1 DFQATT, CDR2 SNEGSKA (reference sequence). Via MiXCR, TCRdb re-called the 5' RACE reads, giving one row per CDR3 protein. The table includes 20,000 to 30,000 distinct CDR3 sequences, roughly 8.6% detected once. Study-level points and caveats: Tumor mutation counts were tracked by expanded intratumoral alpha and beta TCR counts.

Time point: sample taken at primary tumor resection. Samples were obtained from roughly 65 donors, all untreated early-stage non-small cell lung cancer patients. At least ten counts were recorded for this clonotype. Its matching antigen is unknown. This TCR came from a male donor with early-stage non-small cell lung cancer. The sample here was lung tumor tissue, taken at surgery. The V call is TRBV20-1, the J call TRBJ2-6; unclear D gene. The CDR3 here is CSARDPSVGANVLTF. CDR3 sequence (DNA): TGCAGTGCTAGAGACCCCAGCGTCGGGGCCAACGTCCTGACTTTC.